The subject of this entry is one T cell receptor (beta chain). Authors' analysis steps: Researchers report that nucleated cell counts were estimated from reference gene primer amplification. The method was immunoSEQ multiplex PCR; TCRdb's version includes in-frame clones alone and lacks a portion of them. D and trimming come from the DNA, and the V and J calls and clone size come from that table. This table has about 180,000 clones, 85% to 90% appearing once. The data belong to a study of blood T cell repertoires in COVID-19. The wider study: From the United States, Italy and Spain came samples of acute and convalescent COVID-19.

Germline V gives CDR1 SGHVS, CDR2 FNYEAQ. V lost 1 base and J lost 8; bases outside the gene matches: 3. The CDR3 length is 15 residues. Recruitment covered under 25 US areas and drew participants whose ages spanned 18 to 89 years. Two negative PCRs, clearance, or symptom resolution were required of recovered Cohort 3 donors. The source of this sequence is a man aged 35 to 55 who had recovered from COVID-19. The genes are TRBV7-6 and TRBJ1-6; 9 bases align to TRBD1. The sample comprised PBMCs or T cells enriched from blood (not recorded which). This chain's CDR3 is CASSLVGDRDSPLHF. CDR3 bases: TGTGCCAGCAGCTTAGTAGGGGACAGGGATTCACCCCTCCACTTT.